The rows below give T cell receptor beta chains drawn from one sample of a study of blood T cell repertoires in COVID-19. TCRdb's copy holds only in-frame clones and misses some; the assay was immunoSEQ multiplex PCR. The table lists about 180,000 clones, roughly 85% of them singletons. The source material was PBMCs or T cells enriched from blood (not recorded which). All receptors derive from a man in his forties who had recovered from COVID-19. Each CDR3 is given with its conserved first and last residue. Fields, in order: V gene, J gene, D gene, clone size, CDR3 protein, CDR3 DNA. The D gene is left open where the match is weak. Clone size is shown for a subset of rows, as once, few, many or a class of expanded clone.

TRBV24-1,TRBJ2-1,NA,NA,CATSDLWGRIGQFF,TGTGCCACCAGTGATTTGTGGGGGAGGATTGGGCAGTTCTTC
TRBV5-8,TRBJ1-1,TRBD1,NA,CASSSSWTGGANTEAFF,TGTGCCAGCAGCTCCTCTTGGACAGGGGGCGCGAACACTGAAGCTTTCTTT
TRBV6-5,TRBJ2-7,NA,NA,CASSLSGAYEQYF,TGTGCCAGCAGTCTCTCAGGTGCCTACGAGCAGTACTTC
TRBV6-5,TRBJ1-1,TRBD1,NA,CASTSPGQGSAFF,TGTGCCAGCACCTCCCCGGGACAGGGTTCAGCTTTCTTT
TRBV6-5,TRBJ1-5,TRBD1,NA,CASTSDRGDQPQHF,TGTGCCAGCACCTCGGACAGGGGGGATCAGCCCCAGCATTTT
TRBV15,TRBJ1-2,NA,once,CATRESSLPGYTF,TGTGCCACCAGAGAGAGTTCCCTGCCAGGCTACACCTTC
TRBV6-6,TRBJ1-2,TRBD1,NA,CASSPGTGLNGYTF,TGTGCCAGCAGTCCCGGGACAGGGTTAAATGGCTACACCTTC
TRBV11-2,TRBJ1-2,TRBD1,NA,CASSPGQKGYTF,TGTGCCAGCAGCCCGGGACAGAAAGGCTACACCTTC
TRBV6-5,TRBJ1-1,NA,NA,CASSSRLITEAFF,TGTGCCAGCAGTTCGAGGCTGATCACTGAAGCTTTCTTT
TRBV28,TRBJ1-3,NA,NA,CASSSAGGVTGNTIYF,TGTGCCAGCAGTTCGGCCGGGGGGGTAACTGGAAACACCATATATTTT
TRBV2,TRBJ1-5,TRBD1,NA,CASSGQGKPQHF,TGTGCCAGCAGTGGACAGGGCAAGCCCCAGCATTTT
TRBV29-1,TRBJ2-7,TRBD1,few,CSVAQGAYEQYF,TGCAGCGTTGCGCAGGGGGCCTACGAGCAGTACTTC
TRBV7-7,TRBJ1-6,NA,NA,CASSQGSSPLHF,TGTGCTAGCAGCCAGGGGTCTTCACCCCTCCACTTT
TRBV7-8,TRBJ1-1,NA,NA,CASSLRARGGAGGHTEAFF,TGTGCCAGCAGCTTAAGGGCCCGGGGTGGGGCCGGGGGGCACACTGAAGCTTTCTTT
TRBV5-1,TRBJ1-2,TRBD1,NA,CASSLGAGGGNYGYTF,TGCGCCAGCAGTCTTGGGGCAGGGGGCGGAAACTATGGCTACACCTTC
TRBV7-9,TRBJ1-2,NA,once,CASSLAGRLRYGYTF,TGTGCCAGCAGCTTAGCAGGGAGATTGCGCTATGGCTACACCTTC
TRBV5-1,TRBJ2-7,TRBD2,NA,CASSTPLGREAENEQYF,TGCGCCAGCAGCACCCCCCTGGGGCGGGAGGCGGAGAACGAGCAGTACTTC
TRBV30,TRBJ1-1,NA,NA,CAWSHTGNTEAFF,TGTGCCTGGAGTCACACAGGGAACACTGAAGCTTTCTTT
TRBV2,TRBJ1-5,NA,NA,CASRGPYQPQHF,TGTGCCAGCAGGGGCCCTTATCAGCCCCAGCATTTT
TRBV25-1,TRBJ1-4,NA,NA,CATRLGVNEKLFF,TGTGCCACCCGACTGGGAGTTAATGAAAAACTGTTTTTT
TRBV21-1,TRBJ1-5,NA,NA,CASTLGQGGSNQPQHF,TGTGCCAGCACACTGGGGCAGGGTGGGAGCAATCAGCCCCAGCATTTT
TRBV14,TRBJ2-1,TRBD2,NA,CASSLLLAGGFNEQFF,TGTGCCAGCAGCCTACTACTAGCGGGAGGTTTTAATGAGCAGTTCTTC
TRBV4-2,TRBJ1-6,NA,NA,CASSQEAAGSNSPLHF,TGTGCCAGCAGCCAAGAGGCAGCAGGCTCTAATTCACCCCTCCACTTT
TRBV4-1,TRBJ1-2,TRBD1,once,CASSQEGTGGTYGYTF,TGCGCCAGCAGCCAAGAGGGGACAGGAGGAACCTATGGCTACACCTTC
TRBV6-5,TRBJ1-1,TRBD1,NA,CASSFRQGRSEAFF,TGTGCCAGCAGTTTTCGACAGGGGAGGTCTGAAGCTTTCTTT
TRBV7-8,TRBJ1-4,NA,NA,CASSLGQRFTEKLFF,TGTGCCAGCAGCTTAGGACAGCGCTTTACTGAAAAACTGTTTTTT
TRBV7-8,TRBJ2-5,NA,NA,CASSLYTDTETQYF,TGTGCCAGCAGCTTATACACAGACACGGAGACCCAGTACTTC
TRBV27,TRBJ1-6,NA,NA,CASSFGGAILHF,TGTGCCAGCAGCTTCGGCGGGGCGATTCTCCACTTT
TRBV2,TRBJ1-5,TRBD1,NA,CASIRDRASEPQHF,TGTGCCAGCATAAGGGACAGGGCGTCTGAGCCCCAGCATTTT
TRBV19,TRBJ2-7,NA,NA,CASSTLSAGYEQYF,TGTGCCAGTAGTACACTATCAGCGGGTTACGAGCAGTACTTC
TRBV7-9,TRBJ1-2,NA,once,CASSLALQVYTF,TGTGCCAGCAGCTTAGCGCTGCAGGTATACACCTTC
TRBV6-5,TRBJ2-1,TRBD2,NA,CASSHGGGADNEQFF,TGTGCCAGCAGTCACGGGGGGGGCGCGGACAATGAGCAGTTCTTC